This T cell receptor beta chain was observed in a study of cytomegalovirus exposure and HLA in healthy donors. Assay: immunoSEQ multiplex PCR; the TCRdb copy retains only in-frame clones and omits some. The sample has tens of thousands of clones, 90% to 95% seen once. The germline gives CDR1 GTSNPN, CDR2 SVGIG (reference sequence). This CDR3 has 13 amino acids. Trimming took off 5 bases at V and 0 bases at J, with 8 bases between the two ends. This chain connects TRBV30 to TRBJ2-1; weak D call: TRBD2 (6 bases). The sequence was collected from a woman aged 25-40 years in good health and CMV-seronegative. The source material was PBMCs. For the CDR3, the DNA is TGTGCCTGGGACGGGAGCTCCTACAATGAGCAGTTCTTC. Its translation is CAWDGSSYNEQFF.